The entry that follows covers one T cell receptor (beta chain) sequence. The antigen is unknown. Other DNA sequences in the sample encode the same CDR3. All donors were Caucasian adults living in Nashville, Tennessee. Data came from immunoSEQ multiplex PCR; TCRdb stores just in-frame clones and leaves some out. Of roughly 500,000 clones listed, 90% to 97% are singletons. The germline CDR1 and CDR2 sequences are MNHNY and SVGAGI (reference sequence). The CDR3 loop spans 15 amino acids. Trimming cost V 0 bases and J 6 bases; bases outside gene matches: 7. This sample stems from a study of shared clonotypes between healthy human individuals. Study as a whole: A few men and two women, aged 18 to 49, were donors.

Study observations and caveats: Generation probabilities of non-shared clonotypes were lower (relative to those shared by all four donors).

The chain uses TRBV6-6 and TRBJ2-7; TRBD1 agrees at 8 bases. Sequenced material: naive CD4+ T cells sorted from blood. The subset denotes: CD45RA+ positively selected. The clonotype was recovered from a woman aged 25 to 45 in good health. The CDR3 DNA reads TGTGCCAGCAGTTACTCCGGGACAGGCCTCCGCGAGCAGTACTTC. Translation: CASSYSGTGLREQYF.